These 7 T cell receptor beta chains were all obtained from the same sample, sequenced in a study of CD8+ T cells in alopecia areata. Isolated RNA was reverse transcribed into cDNA used as the sequencing template. Assay: immunoSEQ multiplex PCR; the TCRdb copy retains only in-frame clones and omits some. The profile shows around 140,000 clones, roughly 86% of them singletons. Treatment reported: oral pan-JAK inhibitor, 5-10 mg twice daily. This specimen consisted of CD8+ T cells sorted from blood, obtained at week 4, from a patient treated with tofacitinib. The receptors originated from a human donor with alopecia areata.

The V and J genes are TRBV4-1 and TRBJ2-2; D not resolved. Deletions cut 6 bases from V and 4 bases from J, with 15 bases between. Germline V lookup: CDR1 MGHRA, CDR2 YSYEKL. The CDR3 sequence is 15 residues long. The CDR3 here is CASRHAISSTGELFF. Here the CDR3 DNA reads TGCGCCAGCAGACACGCAATTAGTAGCACCGGGGAGCTGTTTTTT.

About this clone itself: One end of the junction fails to match germline, which may point to a read error. This rearrangement joins TRBV6-5 to TRBJ2-3; unclear D gene. CDR1 and CDR2 from the germline V gene are MNHEY and SVGAGI. This CDR3 spans 16 amino acids. CDR3 residues: CASSYRRGPGTDTQYF. DNA for the CDR3: TGTGCCAGCAGTTACCGACGAGGCCCCGGCACAGATACACAGTATTTT.

The CDR3 coding sequence is TGCAGCGTAAATAGCGGGAGTGTCGATGAGCAGTTCTTC. Translating gives CSVNSGSVDEQFF. The J gene is TRBJ2-1, the V gene TRBV29-1; 9 positions agree with TRBD2. V shed 6 bases and J 8 bases; nucleotides not matched to a gene: 8. Per the germline V gene, CDR1 is SQVTM and CDR2 is ANQGSEA. The CDR3 is made up of 13 amino acids.

V is TRBV5-1 and J is TRBJ2-7, with a possible D match to TRBD1 (7 bases). This CDR3 spans 15 amino acids. The V end was cut by 4 bases, the J end by 0 bases, with 14 bases between. Germline CDR1 is SGHRS and CDR2 is YFSETQ. DNA of the CDR3: TGCGCCAGCAGCGGGGGGACAGTTAGCTCCTACGAGCAGTACTTC. Translation: CASSGGTVSSYEQYF.

The V gene is TRBV29-1, the J gene TRBJ2-7; 7 positions match TRBD2. Germline assignment: CDR1 SQVTM and CDR2 ANQGSEA. The CDR3 sequence is 15 residues long. After removal of 7 bases from V and 1 base from J, the junction contained 13 bases not matched to a gene. The CDR3 sequence: CSAMGGLAESYEQYF. CDR3 in DNA: TGCAGCGCCATGGGTGGTCTAGCGGAGTCCTACGAGCAGTACTTC.

The chain is built from TRBV5-1 and TRBJ2-3; 14 bases match TRBD2. The V gene end was trimmed by 0 bases and the J gene end by 5 bases; junction bases not matched to a gene: 2. CDR3 length equals 16 residues. Germline lookup yields CDR1 SGHRS and CDR2 YFSETQ. The CDR3: CASSLGTSGRLDTQYF. The CDR3 DNA is TGCGCCAGCAGCTTGGGGACTAGCGGGAGGTTAGATACGCAGTATTTT.

The rearrangement joins TRBV7-9 to TRBJ2-7; 8 nucleotides align to TRBD1. Germline-derived CDR1 and CDR2 are SEHNR and FQNEAQ (reference sequence). This CDR3 contains 15 residues. Trimming at V came to 8 bases and at J to 7 bases, leaving 16 bases not matched to a gene. CDR3 loop: CASAHRGDPYVEQYF. DNA for the CDR3: TGTGCCAGCGCCCACAGGGGGGACCCCTACGTGGAGCAGTACTTC.